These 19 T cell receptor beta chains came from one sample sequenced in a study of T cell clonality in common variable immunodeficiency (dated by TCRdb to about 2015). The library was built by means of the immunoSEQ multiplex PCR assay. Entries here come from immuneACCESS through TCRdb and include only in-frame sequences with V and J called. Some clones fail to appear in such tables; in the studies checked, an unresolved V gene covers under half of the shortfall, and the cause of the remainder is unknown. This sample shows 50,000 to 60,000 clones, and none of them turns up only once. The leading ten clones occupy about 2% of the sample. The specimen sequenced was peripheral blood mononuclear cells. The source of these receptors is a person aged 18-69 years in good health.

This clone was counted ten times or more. CDR3 DNA, as far as it was read: TGTGCCAGCAGCCCAAGCGGAGCTAGCTACGAG. Its protein is CASSPSGASYE. The whole CDR3 sequence is CASSPSGASYEQYF. This chain uses TRBV9 with TRBJ2-7; TRBD2 is a possible D gene (5 bases). From the germline J gene comes the end of the CDR3, since the read stops 3 residues before it. The CDR3 loop spans 14 amino acids. Germline V CDR1 and CDR2: SGDLS, YYNGEE. Trimming removed 4 bases at V and 3 bases at J, with 14 bases between.

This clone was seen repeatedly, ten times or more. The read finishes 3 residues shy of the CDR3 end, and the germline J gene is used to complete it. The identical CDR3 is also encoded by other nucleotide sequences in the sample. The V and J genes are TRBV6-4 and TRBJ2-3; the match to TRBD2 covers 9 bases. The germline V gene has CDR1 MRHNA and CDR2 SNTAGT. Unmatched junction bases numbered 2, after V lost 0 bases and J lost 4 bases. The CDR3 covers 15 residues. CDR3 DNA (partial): TGTGCCAGCAGTGACTCGAGCGGGGGGCCAGATACG. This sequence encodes CASSDSSGGPDT. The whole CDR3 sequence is CASSDSSGGPDTQYF.

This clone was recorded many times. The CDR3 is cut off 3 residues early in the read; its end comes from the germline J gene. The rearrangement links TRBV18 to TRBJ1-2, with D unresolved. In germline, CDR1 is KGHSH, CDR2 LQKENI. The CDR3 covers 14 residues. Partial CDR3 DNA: TGTGCCAGCTCACCACCCGAGACACGCTTGGGC. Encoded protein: CASSPPETRLG. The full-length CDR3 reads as CASSPPETRLGYTF.

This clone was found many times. The DNA read from the CDR3 is TGTGCCAGCAGCCAAGGGACAGGGATTGATTCACCC. Translation gives CASSQGTGIDSP. The whole CDR3 region reads CASSQGTGIDSPLHF. The chain recombines TRBV3-1 (or the pseudogene TRBV3-2) with TRBJ1-6, with 8 bases aligning to TRBD1. The sequenced fragment ends 3 residues before the CDR3 boundary, so the rest is inferred from the germline J gene. The J segment lost 8 bases and the V segment lost 1 base, leaving 4 bases of the junction unmatched. The CDR3 has 15 residues. CDR1 and CDR2 from the germline V gene are LGHDT and YNNKEL (reference sequence).

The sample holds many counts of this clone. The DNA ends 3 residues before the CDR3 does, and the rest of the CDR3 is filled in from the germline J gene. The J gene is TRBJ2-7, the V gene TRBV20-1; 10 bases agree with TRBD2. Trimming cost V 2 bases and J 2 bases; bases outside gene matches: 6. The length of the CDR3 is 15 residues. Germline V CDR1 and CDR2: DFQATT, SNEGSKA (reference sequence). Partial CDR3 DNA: TGCAGTGCTAGACATGGGACTAGCGTTACCTACGAG. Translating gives CSARHGTSVTYE. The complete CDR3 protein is CSARHGTSVTYEQYF.

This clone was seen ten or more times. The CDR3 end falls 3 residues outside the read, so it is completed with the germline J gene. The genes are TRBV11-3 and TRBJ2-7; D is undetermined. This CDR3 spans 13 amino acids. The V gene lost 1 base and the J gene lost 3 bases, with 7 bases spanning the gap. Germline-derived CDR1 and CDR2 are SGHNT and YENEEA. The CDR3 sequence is CASSLGYSYEQYF. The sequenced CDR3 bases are TGTGCCAGCAGCTTAGGATACAGCTACGAG.

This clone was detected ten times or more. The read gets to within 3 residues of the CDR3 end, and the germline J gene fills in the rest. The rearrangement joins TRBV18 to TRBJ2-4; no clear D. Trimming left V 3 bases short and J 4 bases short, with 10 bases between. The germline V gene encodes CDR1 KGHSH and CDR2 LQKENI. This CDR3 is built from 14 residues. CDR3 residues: CASSPSNRKNIQYF. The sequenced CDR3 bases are TGTGCCAGCTCACCCAGTAACAGAAAAAACATT.

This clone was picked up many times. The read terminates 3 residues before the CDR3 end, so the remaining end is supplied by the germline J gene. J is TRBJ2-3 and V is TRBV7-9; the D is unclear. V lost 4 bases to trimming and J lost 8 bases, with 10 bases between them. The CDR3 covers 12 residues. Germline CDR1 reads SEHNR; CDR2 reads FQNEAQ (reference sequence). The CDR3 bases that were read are TGTGCCAGCAGCTCCACTCTCGGTACG. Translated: CASSSTLGT. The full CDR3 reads CASSSTLGTQYF.

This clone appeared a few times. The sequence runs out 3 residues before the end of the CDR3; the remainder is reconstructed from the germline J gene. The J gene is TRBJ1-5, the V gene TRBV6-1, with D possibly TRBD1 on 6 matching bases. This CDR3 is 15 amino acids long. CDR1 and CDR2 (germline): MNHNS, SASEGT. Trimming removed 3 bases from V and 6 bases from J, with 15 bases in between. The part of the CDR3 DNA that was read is TGTGCCAGCAGTGATAACAGGGCGTCGGGTCAGCCC. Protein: CASSDNRASGQP. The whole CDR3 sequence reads CASSDNRASGQPQHF.

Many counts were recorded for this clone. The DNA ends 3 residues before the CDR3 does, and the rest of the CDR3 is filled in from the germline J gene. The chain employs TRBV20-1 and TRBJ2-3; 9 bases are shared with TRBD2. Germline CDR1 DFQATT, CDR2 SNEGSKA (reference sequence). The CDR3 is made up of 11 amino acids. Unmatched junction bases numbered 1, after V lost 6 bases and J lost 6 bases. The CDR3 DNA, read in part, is TGCAGTGCCAGCGGGGGGGATACG. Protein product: CSASGGDT. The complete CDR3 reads CSASGGDTQYF.

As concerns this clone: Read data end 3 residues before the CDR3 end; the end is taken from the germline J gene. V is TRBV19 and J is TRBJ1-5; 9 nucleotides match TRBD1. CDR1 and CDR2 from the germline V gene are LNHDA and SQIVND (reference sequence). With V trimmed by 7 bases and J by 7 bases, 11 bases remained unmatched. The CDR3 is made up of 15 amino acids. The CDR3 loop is CASTTLPGQGQPQHF. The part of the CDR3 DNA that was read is TGTGCCAGTACCACCTTACCGGGACAGGGCCAGCCC.

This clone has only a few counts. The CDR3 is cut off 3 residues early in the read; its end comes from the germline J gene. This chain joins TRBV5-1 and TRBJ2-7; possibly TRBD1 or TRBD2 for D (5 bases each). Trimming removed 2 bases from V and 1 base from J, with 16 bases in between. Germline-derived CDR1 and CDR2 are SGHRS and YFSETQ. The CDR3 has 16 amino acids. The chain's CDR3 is CASSFEGRGLSYEQYF. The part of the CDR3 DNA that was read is TGCGCCAGCAGCTTTGAGGGGAGAGGGCTGTCCTACGAG.

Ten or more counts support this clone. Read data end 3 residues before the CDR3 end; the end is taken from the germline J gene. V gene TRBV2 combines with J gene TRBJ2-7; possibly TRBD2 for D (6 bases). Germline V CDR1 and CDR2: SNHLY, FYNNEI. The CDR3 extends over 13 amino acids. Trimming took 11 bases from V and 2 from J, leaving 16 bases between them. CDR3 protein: CAAQTGDAYEQYF. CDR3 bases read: TGTGCCGCCCAGACGGGGGATGCCTACGAG.

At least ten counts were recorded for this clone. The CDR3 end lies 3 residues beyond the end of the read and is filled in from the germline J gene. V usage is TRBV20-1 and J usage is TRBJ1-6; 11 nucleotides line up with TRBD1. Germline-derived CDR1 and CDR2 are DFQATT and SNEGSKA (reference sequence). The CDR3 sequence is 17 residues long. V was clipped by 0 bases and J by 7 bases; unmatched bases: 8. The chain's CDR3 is CSARDPGQGGENSPLHF. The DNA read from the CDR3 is TGCAGTGCTAGAGATCCGGGACAGGGGGGAGAGAATTCACCC.

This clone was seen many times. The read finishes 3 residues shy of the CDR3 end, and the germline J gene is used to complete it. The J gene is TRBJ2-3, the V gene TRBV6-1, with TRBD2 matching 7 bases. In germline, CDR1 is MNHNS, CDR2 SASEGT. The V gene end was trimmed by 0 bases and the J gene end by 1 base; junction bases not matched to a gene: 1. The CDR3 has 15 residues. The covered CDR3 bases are TGTGCCAGCAGTGAAGCGGCGGGAGGCACAGATACG. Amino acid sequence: CASSEAAGGTDT. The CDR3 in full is CASSEAAGGTDTQYF.

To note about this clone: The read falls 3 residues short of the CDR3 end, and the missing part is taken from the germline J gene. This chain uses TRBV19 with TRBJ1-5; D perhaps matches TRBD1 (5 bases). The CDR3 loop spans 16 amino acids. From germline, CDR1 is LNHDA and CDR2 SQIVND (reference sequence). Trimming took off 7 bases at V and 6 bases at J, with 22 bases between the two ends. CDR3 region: CASKDHGQGKGQPQHF. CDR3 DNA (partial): TGTGCCAGTAAGGATCATGGGCAGGGCAAAGGTCAGCCC.

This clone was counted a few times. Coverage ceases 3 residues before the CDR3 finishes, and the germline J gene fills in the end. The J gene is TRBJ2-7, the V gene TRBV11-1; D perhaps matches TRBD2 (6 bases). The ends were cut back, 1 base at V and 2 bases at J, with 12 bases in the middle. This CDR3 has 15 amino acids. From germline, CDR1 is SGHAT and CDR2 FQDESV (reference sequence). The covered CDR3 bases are TGTGCCAGCAGCTTAGGTTCGGGGGACCCCTACGAG. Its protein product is CASSLGSGDPYE. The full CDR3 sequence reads CASSLGSGDPYEQYF.

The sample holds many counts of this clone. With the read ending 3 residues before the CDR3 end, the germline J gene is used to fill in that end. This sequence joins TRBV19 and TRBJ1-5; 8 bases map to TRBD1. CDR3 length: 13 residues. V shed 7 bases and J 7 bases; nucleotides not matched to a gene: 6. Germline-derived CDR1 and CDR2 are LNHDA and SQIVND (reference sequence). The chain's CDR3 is CASNEQGVQPQHF. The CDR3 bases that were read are TGTGCCAGTAATGAACAGGGGGTGCAGCCC.

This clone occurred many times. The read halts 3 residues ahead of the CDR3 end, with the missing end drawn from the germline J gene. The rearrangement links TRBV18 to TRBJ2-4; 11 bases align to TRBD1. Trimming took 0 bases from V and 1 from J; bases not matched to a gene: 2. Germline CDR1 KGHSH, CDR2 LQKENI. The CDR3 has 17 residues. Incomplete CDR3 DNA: TGTGCCAGCTCACCACCCGGACAGGGGGCGGCCAAAAACATT. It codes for CASSPPGQGAAKNI. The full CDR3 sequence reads CASSPPGQGAAKNIQYF.